The 24 T cell receptor beta chains in this list originate from one sample, sequenced in a study of blood T cell repertoires in COVID-19 (TCRdb year 2020). The protocol used for the library was the immunoSEQ multiplex PCR assay. Not all clones reach the TCRdb copy of this immuneACCESS table, which keeps in-frame sequences only. Checked studies attribute under half of the gap to unresolved V genes and leave the rest unexplained. This sample holds roughly 70,000 clones; about 82% were observed only once. About a tenth of the sample goes to the ten largest clones. Sequencing was performed on peripheral blood. The origin of the receptors is a human donor in a cohort sampled during active COVID-19.

CDR3 DNA: TGTGCCAGCAGCCCGACCGGGACTAGCGGGAGGGCCTACGAGCAGTACTTC. It codes for CASSPTGTSGRAYEQYF. The J gene is TRBJ2-7, the V gene TRBV13, with 16 nucleotides matching TRBD2. The junction had 6 bases not matched to a gene; V was cut back by 5 bases and J by 2 bases. Per germline, CDR1 PRHDT and CDR2 FYEKMQ (reference sequence). The CDR3 length is 17 residues.

This clone occurred a few times. This rearrangement joins TRBV7-9 to TRBJ2-7; TRBD2 agrees at 8 bases. J was trimmed by 1 base and V by 5 bases; bases with no gene match: 7. The CDR3 has 15 amino acids. CDR1 and CDR2 from the germline V gene are SEHNR and FQNEAQ (reference sequence). CDR3 sequence reads: CASSLSGSASYEQYF. CDR3 nucleotide sequence: TGTGCCAGCAGCCTCAGCGGGAGTGCATCCTACGAGCAGTACTTC.

The chain uses TRBV19 and TRBJ2-1; 13 bases line up with TRBD2. The CDR3 covers 18 residues. V shed 5 bases, J shed 3 bases, and the junction held 10 bases outside the gene matches. Germline loops: CDR1 LNHDA, CDR2 SQIVND (reference sequence). The CDR3 nucleotides read TGTGCCAGTAGTCTAACTAGCGGGAGGGCCCTCGGCTACAATGAGCAGTTCTTC. Translating it yields CASSLTSGRALGYNEQFF.

The rearrangement links TRBV15 to TRBJ1-6; the D is unclear. The CDR3 has 13 amino acids. V dropped 5 bases and J dropped 10 bases, with 12 bases sitting between them. Germline assignment: CDR1 LNHNV and CDR2 YYDKDF (reference sequence). In DNA form, the CDR3 reads TGTGCCACCAGCGACCGGGTATTATCACCCCTCCACTTT. It specifies CATSDRVLSPLHF.

V gene TRBV7-9 combines with J gene TRBJ2-1; no clear D. CDR1 SEHNR and CDR2 FQNEAQ come from the germline V gene (reference sequence). The V end lost 2 bases, the J end lost 4 bases, and 6 bases lay between the germline ends. There are 13 residues in the CDR3. DNA for the CDR3: TGTGCCAGCAGCTTATCCAGTTACAATGAGCAGTTCTTC. It is translated as CASSLSSYNEQFF.

This clone was found a few times. The rearrangement joins TRBV20-1 to TRBJ1-4; D is unresolved. Germline CDR1 reads DFQATT; CDR2 reads SNEGSKA (reference sequence). The CDR3 is 11 residues long. This CDR3 reads CSAGGSEKLFF. The CDR3 bases are TGCAGCGCTGGAGGGAGTGAAAAACTGTTTTTT.

Only one count was recorded for this clone. This rearrangement joins TRBV9 to TRBJ2-1; 9 nucleotides agree with TRBD2. This CDR3 contains 14 residues. Germline V gene lookup returns CDR1 SGDLS and CDR2 YYNGEE. Unmatched junction bases numbered 6, after V lost 6 bases and J lost 5 bases. CDR3 in amino acids: CASTKRLADNEQFF. The CDR3 region has the DNA TGTGCCAGCACCAAACGACTAGCGGACAATGAGCAGTTCTTC. Filled out from reference TRBV9 and TRBJ2-1, the complete variable domain reads DSGVTQTPKHLITATGQRVTLRCSPRSGDLSVYWYQQSLDQGLQFLIQYYNGEERAKGNILERFSAQQFPDLHSELNLSSLELGDSALYFCASTKRLADNEQFFGPGTRLTVL.

The V call is TRBV7-2, the J call TRBJ2-7; possible D gene TRBD2, 6 bases. Per germline, CDR1 SGHTA and CDR2 FQGNSA. CDR3 length equals 13 residues. V was clipped by 1 base and J by 7 bases, with 11 bases between them. The CDR3 region has the DNA TGTGCCAGCAGCTTAGAGACCGGAGGGGAGCAGTACTTC. It translates to CASSLETGGEQYF.

In this sample, this clone turned up once. J is TRBJ2-5 and V is TRBV21-1; the table calls TRBD1, which could not be checked here. TRBV21-1 is a pseudogene locus. This CDR3 is 16 amino acids long. The CDR3 spells CASSPLGQAMGDTQYF. The CDR3 coding sequence is TGTGCCAGCAGCCCCCTGGGACAGGCTATGGGTGATACCCAGTACTTC.

The count of this clone is one. The J gene is TRBJ1-4, the V gene TRBV6-5, with D unclear. CDR1 is MNHEY, CDR2 SVGAGI, per germline. V shed 7 bases and J shed 6 bases, with 12 bases lying between them. This CDR3 contains 13 residues. The CDR3 loop reads CASNGYLDEKLFF. Written as DNA, the CDR3 is TGTGCCAGCAACGGGTACCTGGATGAAAAACTGTTTTTT.

V and J are TRBV10-3 and TRBJ1-1; tentative D call: TRBD1 (6 bases). The V gene's germline CDR1 is ENHRY and CDR2 SYGVKD. The germline V and J ends were trimmed by 2 bases and 3 bases, with 10 bases remaining between them. The CDR3 sequence is 14 residues long. The CDR3 here is CAISERGGHTEAFF. The CDR3 nucleotides are TGTGCCATCAGTGAGCGGGGGGGGCACACTGAAGCTTTCTTT.

The V and J genes are TRBV6-6 and TRBJ2-7; 10 bases are shared with TRBD1. With 4 bases clipped from V and 3 bases from J, the junction kept 6 bases outside the gene matches. The CDR3 totals 15 residues. CDR1 MNHNY and CDR2 SVGAGI come from the germline V gene (reference sequence). The CDR3 protein is CASSSPDRGGYEQYF. DNA for the CDR3: TGTGCCAGCAGTTCCCCGGACAGGGGGGGCTACGAGCAGTACTTC.

The gene calls are TRBV7-2 and TRBJ2-5, with TRBD2 as a possible D gene (6 bases). The CDR3 length is 16 residues. Trimming removed 2 bases from V and 9 bases from J, with 22 bases in between. The germline CDR1 and CDR2 sequences are SGHTA and FQGNSA. Here the CDR3 reads CASSLWAGIEGVPQYF. CDR3 nucleotides: TGTGCCAGCAGCTTATGGGCGGGAATTGAAGGGGTGCCCCAGTACTTC.

The chain employs TRBV6-6 and TRBJ2-1; a weak D match, TRBD1 (5 bases). This CDR3 is 14 amino acids long. Trimming pared 0 bases from V and 5 bases from J, leaving 8 bases between. CDR1 is MNHNY and CDR2 is SVGAGI in the germline V gene (reference sequence). The CDR3 spells CASSYSRVHNEQFF. CDR3 sequence (DNA): TGTGCCAGCAGTTACTCCAGGGTCCACAATGAGCAGTTCTTC.

V is TRBV10-3 and J is TRBJ2-7; 10 nucleotides agree with TRBD1. There are 15 residues in the CDR3. J lost 1 base, V lost 6 bases, and 6 bases had no gene match. CDR1 ENHRY and CDR2 SYGVKD come from the germline V gene. The CDR3 region is CAIRSGTGVSYEQYF. CDR3 coding DNA: TGTGCCATCAGATCAGGGACAGGGGTTTCCTACGAGCAGTACTTC.

Only a few counts were recorded for this clone. The V and J genes are TRBV3-1 (or the pseudogene TRBV3-2) and TRBJ2-7; 9 bases align to TRBD2. The CDR3 sequence is 14 residues long. The trim removed 5 bases at V and 5 bases at J, leaving 7 bases unmatched. The germline gives CDR1 LGHDT, CDR2 YNNKEL (reference sequence). The CDR3 nucleotides are TGTGCCAGCAGCTTAGCGGGAGTGTGTAACGAGCAGTACTTC. This encodes CASSLAGVCNEQYF.

V gene TRBV4-3 combines with J gene TRBJ2-3, with D unresolved. Trimming removed 0 bases at V and 1 base at J, with 5 bases between. The CDR3 consists of 14 residues. Germline CDR1 and CDR2: LGHNA and YSLEER. The CDR3 spells CASSQDSRTDTQYF. The CDR3 bases are TGCGCCAGCAGCCAAGATAGTCGCACAGATACGCAGTATTTT.

By its share, this clone is medium-sized (0.01 to 0.1%). The chain has TRBV3-1 (or the pseudogene TRBV3-2) and TRBJ1-4, with D possibly matching TRBD1 (6 bases). The CDR3 is made up of 15 amino acids. Trimming took 2 bases from V and 8 from J, leaving 15 bases between them. CDR1 is LGHDT and CDR2 is YNNKEL in the germline V gene (reference sequence). The CDR3 DNA follows: TGTGCCAGCAGCCAACTAGAGGGGGATCGGGAAAAACTGTTTTTT. Residues: CASSQLEGDREKLFF.

The chain combines TRBV9 with TRBJ1-3; 7 nucleotides align to TRBD1. This CDR3 has 15 residues. V trimming: 4 bases; J trimming: 2 bases; junction bases outside the gene matches: 6. Germline values: CDR1 SGDLS, CDR2 YYNGEE. CDR3 coding DNA: TGTGCCAGCAGCATCACGACAGGGACTGGAAACACCATATATTTT. This encodes CASSITTGTGNTIYF. The full variable domain, completed using reference TRBV9 and TRBJ1-3, is DSGVTQTPKHLITATGQRVTLRCSPRSGDLSVYWYQQSLDQGLQFLIQYYNGEERAKGNILERFSAQQFPDLHSELNLSSLELGDSALYFCASSITTGTGNTIYFGEGSWLTVV.

J is TRBJ2-1 and V is TRBV4-3, with D possibly TRBD2 on 7 matching bases. This CDR3 is 17 amino acids long. The germline V gene has CDR1 LGHNA and CDR2 YSLEER. V dropped 0 bases and J dropped 8 bases, with 20 bases sitting between them. The CDR3 reads CASSQDLPGGGGHEQFF. In DNA form, the CDR3 reads TGCGCCAGCAGCCAAGATCTACCGGGGGGCGGGGGCCATGAGCAGTTCTTC.

The rearrangement uses TRBV19 and TRBJ2-2; D unclear. V was cut by 5 bases and J by 2 bases, with 12 bases left in between. This CDR3 is built from 15 residues. Germline V gene sequence: CDR1 LNHDA, CDR2 SQIVND (reference sequence). The CDR3 loop is CASSLISVNTGELFF. CDR3 nucleotides: TGTGCCAGTAGTCTAATATCGGTAAACACCGGGGAGCTGTTTTTT.

The rearrangement joins TRBV9 to TRBJ2-7, with 7 bases lining up with TRBD1. The length of the CDR3 is 15 residues. J gave up 3 bases and V 0 bases, and 6 bases lay outside the gene matches. Germline CDR1 and CDR2: SGDLS and YYNGEE. The DNA of the CDR3 is TGTGCCAGCAGCGTAGAAGGGGGCAGCTACTACGAGCAGTACTTC. Translating gives CASSVEGGSYYEQYF.

The genes are TRBV27 and TRBJ2-7; TRBD2 agrees at 10 bases. From germline, CDR1 is MNHEY and CDR2 SMNVEV (reference sequence). The CDR3 runs to 14 residues. With 6 bases clipped from V and 3 bases from J, the junction kept 5 bases outside the gene matches. The CDR3 sequence is CASRALAGVYEQYF. The CDR3, as DNA: TGTGCCAGCAGAGCCCTAGCGGGAGTCTACGAGCAGTACTTC.

The V and J genes are TRBV5-5 and TRBJ1-4; no firm D call. Germline lookup yields CDR1 SGHKS and CDR2 YYEKEE (reference sequence). This CDR3 region has 16 residues. The V end lost 2 bases, the J end lost 0 bases, and 11 bases lay between the germline ends. CDR3 sequence: CASSFREEATNEKLFF. The DNA for the CDR3 is TGTGCCAGCAGCTTTCGGGAGGAGGCAACTAATGAAAAACTGTTTTTT.